The 24 T cell receptor beta chains in this list originate from one sample, sequenced in a study of CD8 T cells in Susac syndrome. The authors reverse transcribed roughly 0.5 to 1 ug RNA with random hexamers. MiXCR was run by TCRdb on the immunoSEQ multiplex PCR reads, yielding one entry per CDR3 protein. The table has approximately 130,000 distinct CDR3 sequences, around 91% seen once. The specimen was CD8+ T cells from PBMCs. Receptor source: a human donor with multiple sclerosis.

The chain links TRBV3-1 to TRBJ1-2; no reliable D call. V was pared by 1 base and J by 0 bases, with 12 bases between. Germline CDR1 and CDR2: LGHDT and YNNKEL (reference sequence). This CDR3 has 16 residues. In DNA, the CDR3 is TGTGCCAGCAGCCAAGTAGAGGGCTTAGCTAACTATGGCTACACCTTC. This translates into CASSQVEGLANYGYTF.

The gene calls are TRBV11-2 and TRBJ1-2, with D perhaps TRBD1 (5 bases). Trimming stripped 1 base from V and 4 bases from J, with 10 bases between. Looked up from germline, CDR1 is SGHAT and CDR2 is FQNNGV. The CDR3 totals 14 residues. In DNA form, the CDR3 reads TGTGCCAGCAGCTTAGCGGGACTGGCCTATGGCTACACCTTC. Encoded protein: CASSLAGLAYGYTF. The whole variable domain, filled in from reference TRBV11-2 and TRBJ1-2, reads EAGVAQSPRYKIIEKRQSVAFWCNPISGHATLYWYQQILGQGPKLLIQFQNNGVVDDSQLPKDRFSAERLKGVDSTLKIQPAKLEDSAVYLCASSLAGLAYGYTFGSGTRLTVV.

The CDR3 reads CASSPMMGVERTEAFF. The CDR3 coding sequence is TGCGCCAGCAGCCCAATGATGGGGGTCGAACGAACTGAAGCTTTCTTT. The genes are TRBV4-1 and TRBJ1-1, with a weak D call TRBD1 (5 bases). The V gene's germline CDR1 is MGHRA and CDR2 YSYEKL. The length of the CDR3 is 16 residues. Trimming removed 4 bases at V and 5 bases at J, with 20 bases between.

A single count supports this clonotype. V is TRBV7-9 and J is TRBJ2-7; D not certain. The ends were cut back, 4 bases at V and 7 bases at J, with 11 bases in the middle. Germline values: CDR1 SEHNR, CDR2 FQNEAQ (reference sequence). There are 12 residues in the CDR3. The CDR3, as DNA: TGTGCCAGCAGCTCTCTCTCGAGAGAGCAGTACTTC. This codes for CASSSLSREQYF.

This chain joins TRBV5-6 and TRBJ2-7; no reliable D call. V dropped 4 bases and J dropped 3 bases, with 14 bases sitting between them. Germline V gene sequence: CDR1 SGHDT, CDR2 YYEEEE. The CDR3 extends over 14 amino acids. The CDR3 here is CASSAVMAGYEQYF. Written as DNA, the CDR3 is TGTGCCAGCAGCGCCGTCATGGCAGGCTACGAGCAGTACTTC.

This rearrangement joins TRBV12-5 to TRBJ2-1, with D unclear. CDR1 and CDR2 (germline): LGHNT, FRNRAP. V lost 7 bases and J lost 0, with 10 bases in between. The CDR3 spans 14 residues. Here the CDR3 DNA reads TGTGCTAGTGTTTTAGCAGGCTCCTACAATGAGCAGTTCTTC. Protein sequence: CASVLAGSYNEQFF.

The chain couples TRBV4-1 to TRBJ2-2, with TRBD1 matching over 9 bases. This CDR3 has 16 residues. The V gene's germline CDR1 is MGHRA and CDR2 YSYEKL. V lost 0 bases and J lost 3; bases outside the gene matches: 2. The CDR3 is CASSQEWTGDTGELFF. The CDR3 DNA follows: TGCGCCAGCAGCCAAGAATGGACAGGGGACACCGGGGAGCTGTTTTTT.

The rearrangement uses TRBV4-3 and TRBJ2-3, with 12 bases identical to TRBD2. Germline loops: CDR1 LGHNA, CDR2 YSLEER. The V gene end was trimmed by 5 bases and the J gene end by 1 base; junction bases not matched to a gene: 4. The CDR3 consists of 16 residues. The CDR3 DNA follows: TGCGCCAGCAGCTACAGACTAGCGGGAGGCACAGATACGCAGTATTTT. This translates into CASSYRLAGGTDTQYF.

CDR3 bases: TGTGCCAGCAGCCAAGACGAAGGCGGCGGGGCCCCCTACGAGCAGTACTTC. Residues: CASSQDEGGGAPYEQYF. The chain is built from TRBV3-1 and TRBJ2-7; possible D gene TRBD2, 6 bases. The length of the CDR3 is 17 residues. Germline values: CDR1 LGHDT, CDR2 YNNKEL (reference sequence). The ends were cut back, 0 bases at V and 2 bases at J, with 17 bases in the middle.

The chain has TRBV5-6 and TRBJ2-5, with TRBD2 identical over 9 bases. Germline CDR1 is SGHDT and CDR2 is YYEEEE. The CDR3 is 15 residues long. Trimming cost V 3 bases and J 4 bases; bases outside gene matches: 7. In nucleotides, the CDR3 is TGTGCCAGCAGCTCCCCGACTAGCGGACGAGAGACCCAGTACTTC. Translation: CASSSPTSGRETQYF.

The CDR3 region has the DNA TGCAGCGTTTCTCTCCCCAACTTGTACGAGCAGTACTTC. It yields the protein CSVSLPNLYEQYF. This rearrangement joins TRBV29-1 to TRBJ2-7, with D unresolved. The germline V and J ends were trimmed by 5 bases and 4 bases, with 15 bases remaining between them. This CDR3 comprises 13 residues. In germline, CDR1 is SQVTM, CDR2 ANQGSEA.

The chain uses TRBV28 and TRBJ2-7, with 10 bases aligning to TRBD2. CDR1 and CDR2 from the germline V gene are MDHEN and SYDVKM. The V segment lost 8 bases and the J segment 1 base; nucleotides outside the gene matches: 5. The CDR3 contains 14 residues. DNA of the CDR3: TGTGCCAGCGCGTGGACTAGCGGATCCTACGAGCAGTACTTC. Residues: CASAWTSGSYEQYF.

This clonotype was seen a few times. J is TRBJ2-5 and V is TRBV12-3 or TRBV12-4; 7 bases map to TRBD2. CDR3 length: 13 residues. This CDR3 reads CASHGGIGETQYF. The CDR3 DNA is TGTGCTAGCCACGGGGGGATCGGGGAGACCCAGTACTTC.

This chain joins TRBV25-1 and TRBJ1-1; D may be TRBD1 (6 bases). Trimming left V 5 bases short and J 5 bases short, with 15 bases between. CDR3 length equals 14 residues. Looked up from germline, CDR1 is MGHDK and CDR2 is SYGVNS. The CDR3 protein is CASSLGGGETEAFF. For the CDR3, the DNA is TGTGCCAGCAGTTTAGGGGGGGGTGAGACTGAAGCTTTCTTT.

The V call is TRBV11-1, the J call TRBJ1-1; no firm D call. The CDR3 is 12 residues long. V lost 5 bases and J 8 bases, leaving 12 bases between the germline ends. In germline, CDR1 is SGHAT, CDR2 FQDESV (reference sequence). The CDR3 DNA sequence: TGTGCCAGCAGCCCCGAGCCCCCAGAAGCTTTCTTT. The encoded protein is CASSPEPPEAFF.

This sequence joins TRBV6-1 and TRBJ1-2; D gene unclear. Germline lookup yields CDR1 MNHNS and CDR2 SASEGT. The CDR3 extends over 12 amino acids. V lost 6 bases to trimming and J lost 6 bases, with 11 bases between them. The CDR3 bases are TGTGCCAGCAGGTGGTTATCGAATGGCTACACCTTC. Translated, it gives CASRWLSNGYTF.

The table lists this clonotype with a few counts. The chain recombines TRBV2 with TRBJ2-1, with D possibly TRBD2 on 6 matching bases. Germline V CDR1 and CDR2: SNHLY, FYNNEI. V was trimmed by 4 bases and J by 0 bases, leaving 10 bases between them. There are 15 residues in the CDR3. CDR3 sequence reads: CASSAGGLSYNEQFF. The CDR3 DNA sequence: TGTGCCAGCAGTGCTGGGGGACTCTCCTACAATGAGCAGTTCTTC. The whole variable domain, remainder taken from reference TRBV2 and TRBJ2-1, is EPEVTQTPSHQVTQMGQEVILRCVPISNHLYFYWYRQILGQKVEFLVSFYNNEISEKSEIFDDQFSVERPDGSNFTLKIRSTKLEDSAMYFCASSAGGLSYNEQFFGPGTRLTVL.

A remark on this clonotype: A single base separates this from a much larger clone, so it may be a read error. The gene calls are TRBV2 and TRBJ2-1; D unresolved. Germline CDR1 is SNHLY and CDR2 is FYNNEI. The CDR3 runs to 17 residues. This CDR3 is CATASHFWLSAYNQQFF. CDR3 nucleotides: TGTGCCACTGCTTCCCATTTTTGGCTATCCGCCTACAATCAGCAGTTCTTC.

The chain uses TRBV9 and TRBJ1-4; D is undetermined. CDR1 and CDR2 (germline): SGDLS, YYNGEE. The CDR3 length is 14 residues. The germline V and J ends were trimmed by 0 bases and 6 bases, with 9 bases remaining between them. CDR3: CASSVAGQYEKLFF. The DNA for the CDR3 is TGTGCCAGCAGCGTAGCTGGGCAGTATGAAAAACTGTTTTTT. The whole variable domain, filled in from reference TRBV9 and TRBJ1-4, reads DSGVTQTPKHLITATGQRVTLRCSPRSGDLSVYWYQQSLDQGLQFLIQYYNGEERAKGNILERFSAQQFPDLHSELNLSSLELGDSALYFCASSVAGQYEKLFFGSGTQLSVL.

J is TRBJ1-2 and V is TRBV27, with D possibly matching TRBD1 (5 bases). This CDR3 is 16 amino acids long. V dropped 0 bases and J dropped 4 bases, with 15 bases sitting between them. CDR1 and CDR2 from the germline V gene are MNHEY and SMNVEV (reference sequence). The CDR3 DNA is TGTGCCAGCAGTTTATCCGGGACGGGGGGTTCCTATGGCTACACCTTC. Amino acids: CASSLSGTGGSYGYTF.

This clonotype was found a few times. The CDR3 region has the DNA TGTGCCAGCAGTTATACGCATGGGCACGAGCAGTACTTC. This translates into CASSYTHGHEQYF. J is TRBJ2-7 and V is TRBV12-3 or TRBV12-4, with D uncertain. The ends were cut back, 4 bases at V and 5 bases at J, with 12 bases in the middle. The CDR3 runs 13 residues.

The rearrangement joins TRBV4-1 to TRBJ1-1; D remains unclear. The CDR3 sequence is 14 residues long. In germline, CDR1 is MGHRA, CDR2 YSYEKL. Trimming pared 0 bases from V and 5 bases from J, leaving 10 bases between. The CDR3 sequence: CASSQEQIGTEAFF. In DNA form, the CDR3 reads TGCGCCAGCAGCCAAGAGCAAATTGGAACTGAAGCTTTCTTT.

The chain carries TRBV7-9 and TRBJ2-3; the D gene could be TRBD1 or TRBD2 (5 bases each). The CDR3 length is 16 residues. From germline, CDR1 is SEHNR and CDR2 FQNEAQ (reference sequence). The V gene lost 6 bases and the J gene lost 0 bases, with 16 bases spanning the gap. CDR3 amino acids: CASRGTRDLSTDTQYF. The CDR3 nucleotides are TGTGCCAGCAGAGGCACCCGGGACCTTAGCACAGATACGCAGTATTTT.

The sample holds one count of this clonotype. The gene calls are TRBV12-3 or TRBV12-4 and TRBJ2-1, with a weak D call TRBD2 (6 bases). The V end was cut by 7 bases, the J end by 4 bases, with 14 bases between. The CDR3 loop spans 14 amino acids. CDR3 region: CASTRLARYNEQFF. Here the CDR3 DNA reads TGTGCCAGCACGCGGCTAGCGAGATACAATGAGCAGTTCTTC.